This TCR beta chain was sequenced for a study of PD-L1 blockade in urothelial cancer. Time point indicated: pretreatment peripheral blood. Sequencing used immunoSEQ multiplex PCR; TCRdb keeps in-frame clones, though not all of them. The sample consists of 70,000 to 75,000 clones, roughly 90% of them appearing once. This clone was detected only a few times. Trimming took 0 bases from V and 3 from J, leaving 9 bases between them. Looked up from germline, CDR1 is SGHAT and CDR2 is FQNNGV. The CDR3 runs 14 residues. The receptor comes from a man between 70 and 80 years old with urothelial cancer. The chain joins TRBV11-2 to TRBJ2-7, with D perhaps TRBD2 (6 bases). Sequenced here: PBMCs, sampled around atezolizumab (anti-PD-L1) treatment. The CDR3 DNA is TGTGCCAGCAGCTTAGACACGGGAGTCTACGAGCAGTACTTC. It yields the protein CASSLDTGVYEQYF.